Below are 4 T cell receptor beta chains sequenced from a single sample in a study of OX40 agonist ivuxolimab in advanced cancers. The table came from immunoSEQ multiplex PCR; TCRdb's copy has only in-frame clones and leaves some out. This table has under 70,000 clones, about nine tenths appearing once. The material sequenced was CD4+ or CD8+ T cells sorted from blood, taken in a trial of the OX40 agonist ivuxolimab. The receptors were gathered from an adult with an advanced solid tumor such as melanoma, head and neck, liver or kidney cancer.

This clone was counted a single time. The V and J genes are TRBV7-9 and TRBJ1-4, with TRBD1 as a possible D gene (5 bases). This CDR3 has 14 residues. V was clipped by 1 base and J by 8 bases, with 11 bases between them. Germline lookup yields CDR1 SEHNR and CDR2 FQNEAQ (reference sequence). CDR3 coding DNA: TGTGCCAGCAGCTTAGGCAGGGACGGCGAAAAACTGTTTTTT. Its translation is CASSLGRDGEKLFF.

The CDR3: CASSTGVGYYEQYF. CDR3 coding DNA: TGTGCCAGTAGTACTGGGGTTGGGTACTACGAGCAGTACTTC. The V and J genes are TRBV19 and TRBJ2-7, with D hard to call. Germline V lookup: CDR1 LNHDA, CDR2 SQIVND (reference sequence). The V and J ends lost 4 bases and 3 bases respectively, with 13 bases between them. The CDR3 spans 14 residues.

In this sample, this clone turned up once. This chain uses TRBV6-6 with TRBJ1-5; D gene ambiguous. The length of the CDR3 is 14 residues. CDR1 is MNHNY and CDR2 is SVGAGI in the germline V gene (reference sequence). Trimming took 6 bases from V and 1 from J, leaving 10 bases between them. The CDR3 bases are TGTGCCAGCAGCGACACGAGAAGCAATCAGCCCCAGCATTTT. Residues: CASSDTRSNQPQHF.

V and J are TRBV14 and TRBJ1-2; possible D gene TRBD1, 5 bases. The CDR3 is 13 amino acids. Germline assignment: CDR1 SGHDN and CDR2 FVKESK. V gave up 6 bases and J gave up 3 bases, with 11 bases separating them. In DNA form, the CDR3 reads TGTGCCAGCAGGGCAGGGACGGACTATGGCTACACCTTC. This codes for CASRAGTDYGYTF.